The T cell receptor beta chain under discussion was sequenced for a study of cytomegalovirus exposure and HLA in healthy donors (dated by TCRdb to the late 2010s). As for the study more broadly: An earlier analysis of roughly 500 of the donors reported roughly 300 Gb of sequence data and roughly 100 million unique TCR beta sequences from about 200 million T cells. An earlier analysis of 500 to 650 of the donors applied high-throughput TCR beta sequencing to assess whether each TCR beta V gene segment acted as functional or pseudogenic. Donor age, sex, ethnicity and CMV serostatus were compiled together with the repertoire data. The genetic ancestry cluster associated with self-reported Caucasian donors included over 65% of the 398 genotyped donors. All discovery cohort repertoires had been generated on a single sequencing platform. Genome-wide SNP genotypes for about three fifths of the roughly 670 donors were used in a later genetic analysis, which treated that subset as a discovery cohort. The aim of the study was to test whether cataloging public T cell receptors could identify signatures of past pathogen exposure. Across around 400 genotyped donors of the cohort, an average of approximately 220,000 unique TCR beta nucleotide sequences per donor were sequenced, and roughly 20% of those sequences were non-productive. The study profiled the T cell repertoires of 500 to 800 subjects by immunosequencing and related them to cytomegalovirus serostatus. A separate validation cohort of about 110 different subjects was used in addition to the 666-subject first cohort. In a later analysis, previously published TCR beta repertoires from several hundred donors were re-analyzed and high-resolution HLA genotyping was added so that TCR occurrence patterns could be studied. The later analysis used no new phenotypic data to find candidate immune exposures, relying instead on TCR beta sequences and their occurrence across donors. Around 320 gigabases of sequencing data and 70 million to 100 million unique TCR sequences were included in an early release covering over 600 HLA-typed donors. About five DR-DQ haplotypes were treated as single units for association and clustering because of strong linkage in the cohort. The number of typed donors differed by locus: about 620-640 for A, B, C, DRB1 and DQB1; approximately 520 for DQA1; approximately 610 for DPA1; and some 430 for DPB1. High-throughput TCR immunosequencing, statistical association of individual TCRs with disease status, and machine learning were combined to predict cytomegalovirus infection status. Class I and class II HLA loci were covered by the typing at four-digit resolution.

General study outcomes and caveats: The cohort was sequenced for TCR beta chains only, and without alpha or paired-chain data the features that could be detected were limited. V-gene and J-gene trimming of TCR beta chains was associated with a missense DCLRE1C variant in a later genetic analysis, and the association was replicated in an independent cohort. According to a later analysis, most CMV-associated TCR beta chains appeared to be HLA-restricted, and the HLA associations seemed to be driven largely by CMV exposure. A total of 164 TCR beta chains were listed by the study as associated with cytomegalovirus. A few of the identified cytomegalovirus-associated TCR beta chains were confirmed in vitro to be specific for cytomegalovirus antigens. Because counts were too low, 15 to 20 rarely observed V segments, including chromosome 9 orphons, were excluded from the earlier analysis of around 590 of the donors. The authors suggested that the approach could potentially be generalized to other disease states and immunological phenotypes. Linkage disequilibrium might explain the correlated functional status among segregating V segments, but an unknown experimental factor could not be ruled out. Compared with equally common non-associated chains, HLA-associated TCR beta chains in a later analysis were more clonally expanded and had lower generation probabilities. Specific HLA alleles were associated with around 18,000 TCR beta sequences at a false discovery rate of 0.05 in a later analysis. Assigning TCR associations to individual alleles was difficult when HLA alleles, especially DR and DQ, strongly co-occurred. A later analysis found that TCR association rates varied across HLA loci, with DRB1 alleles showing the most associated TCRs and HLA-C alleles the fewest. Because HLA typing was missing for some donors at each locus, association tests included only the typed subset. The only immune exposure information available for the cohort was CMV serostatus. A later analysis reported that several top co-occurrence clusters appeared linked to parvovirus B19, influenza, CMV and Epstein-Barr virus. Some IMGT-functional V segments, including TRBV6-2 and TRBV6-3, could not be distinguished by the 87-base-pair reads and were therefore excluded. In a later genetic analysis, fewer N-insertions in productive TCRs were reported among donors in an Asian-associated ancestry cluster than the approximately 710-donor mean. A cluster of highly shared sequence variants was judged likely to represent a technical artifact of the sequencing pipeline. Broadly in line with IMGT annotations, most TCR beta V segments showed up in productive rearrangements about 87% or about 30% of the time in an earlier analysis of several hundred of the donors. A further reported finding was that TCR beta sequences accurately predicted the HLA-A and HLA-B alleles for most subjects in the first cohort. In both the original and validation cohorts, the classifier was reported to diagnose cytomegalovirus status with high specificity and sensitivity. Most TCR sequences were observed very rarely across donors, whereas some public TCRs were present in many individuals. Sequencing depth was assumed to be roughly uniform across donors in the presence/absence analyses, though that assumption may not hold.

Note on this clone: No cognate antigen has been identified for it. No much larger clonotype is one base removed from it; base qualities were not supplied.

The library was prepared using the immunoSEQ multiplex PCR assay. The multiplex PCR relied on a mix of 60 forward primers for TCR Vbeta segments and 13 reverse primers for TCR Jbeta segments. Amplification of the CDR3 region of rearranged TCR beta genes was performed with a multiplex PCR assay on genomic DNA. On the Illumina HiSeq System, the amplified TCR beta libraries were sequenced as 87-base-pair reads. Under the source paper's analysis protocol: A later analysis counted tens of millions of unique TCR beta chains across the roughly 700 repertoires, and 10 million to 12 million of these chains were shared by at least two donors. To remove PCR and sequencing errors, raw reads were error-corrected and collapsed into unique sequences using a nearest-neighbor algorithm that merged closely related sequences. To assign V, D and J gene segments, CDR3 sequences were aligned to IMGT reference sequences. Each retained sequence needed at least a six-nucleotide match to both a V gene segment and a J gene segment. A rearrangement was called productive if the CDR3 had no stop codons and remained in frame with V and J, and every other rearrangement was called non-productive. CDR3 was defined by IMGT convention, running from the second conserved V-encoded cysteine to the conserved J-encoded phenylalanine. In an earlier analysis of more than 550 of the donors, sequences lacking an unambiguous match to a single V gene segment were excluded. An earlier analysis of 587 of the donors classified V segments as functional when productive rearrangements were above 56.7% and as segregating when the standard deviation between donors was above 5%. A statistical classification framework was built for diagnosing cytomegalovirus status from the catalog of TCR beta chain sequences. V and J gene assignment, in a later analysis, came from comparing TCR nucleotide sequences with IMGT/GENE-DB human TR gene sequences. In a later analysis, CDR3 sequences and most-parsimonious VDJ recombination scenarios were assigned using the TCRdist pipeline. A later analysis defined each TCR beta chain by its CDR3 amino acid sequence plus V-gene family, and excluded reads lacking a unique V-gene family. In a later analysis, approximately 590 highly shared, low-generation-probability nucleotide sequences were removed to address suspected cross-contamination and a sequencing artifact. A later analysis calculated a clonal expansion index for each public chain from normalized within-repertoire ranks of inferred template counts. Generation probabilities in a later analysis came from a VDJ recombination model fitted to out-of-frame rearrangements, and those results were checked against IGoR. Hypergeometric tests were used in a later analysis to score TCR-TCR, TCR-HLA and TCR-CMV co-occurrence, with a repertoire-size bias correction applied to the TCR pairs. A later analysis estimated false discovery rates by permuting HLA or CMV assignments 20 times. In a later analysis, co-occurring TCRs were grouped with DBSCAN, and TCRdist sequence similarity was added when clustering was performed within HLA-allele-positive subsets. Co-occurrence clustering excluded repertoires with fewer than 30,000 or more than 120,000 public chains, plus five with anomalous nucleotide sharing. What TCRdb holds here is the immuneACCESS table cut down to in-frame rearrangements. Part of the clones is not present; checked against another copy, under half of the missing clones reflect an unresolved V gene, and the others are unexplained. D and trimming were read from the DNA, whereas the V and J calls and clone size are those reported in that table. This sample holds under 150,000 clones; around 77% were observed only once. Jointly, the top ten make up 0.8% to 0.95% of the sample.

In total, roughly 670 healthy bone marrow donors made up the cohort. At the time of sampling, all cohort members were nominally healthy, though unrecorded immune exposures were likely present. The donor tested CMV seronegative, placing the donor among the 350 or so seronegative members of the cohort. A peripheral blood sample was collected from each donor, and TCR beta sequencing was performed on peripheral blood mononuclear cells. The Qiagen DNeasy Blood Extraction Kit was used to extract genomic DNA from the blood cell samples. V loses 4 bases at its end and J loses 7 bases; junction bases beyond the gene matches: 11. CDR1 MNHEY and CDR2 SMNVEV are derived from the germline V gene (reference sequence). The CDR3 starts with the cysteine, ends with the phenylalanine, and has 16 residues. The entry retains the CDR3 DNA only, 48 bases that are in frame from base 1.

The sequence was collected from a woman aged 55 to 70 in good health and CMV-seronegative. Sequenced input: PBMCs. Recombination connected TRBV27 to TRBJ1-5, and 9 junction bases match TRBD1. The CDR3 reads CASSSARDRAGQPQHF. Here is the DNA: TGTGCCAGCAGTTCCGCCCGGGACAGGGCTGGCCAGCCCCAGCATTTT.